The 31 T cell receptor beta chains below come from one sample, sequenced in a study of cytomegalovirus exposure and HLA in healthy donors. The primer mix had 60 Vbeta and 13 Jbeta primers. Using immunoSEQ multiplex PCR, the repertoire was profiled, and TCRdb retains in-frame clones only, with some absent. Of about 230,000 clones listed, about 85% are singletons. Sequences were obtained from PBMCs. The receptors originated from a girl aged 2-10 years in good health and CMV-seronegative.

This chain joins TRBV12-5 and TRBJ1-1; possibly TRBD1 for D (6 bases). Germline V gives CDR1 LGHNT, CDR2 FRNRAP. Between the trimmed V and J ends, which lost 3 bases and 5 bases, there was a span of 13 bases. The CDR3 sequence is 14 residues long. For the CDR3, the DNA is TGTGCTAGTGGTTTCGGGGGGGCGACAACTGAAGCTTTCTTT. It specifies CASGFGGATTEAFF.

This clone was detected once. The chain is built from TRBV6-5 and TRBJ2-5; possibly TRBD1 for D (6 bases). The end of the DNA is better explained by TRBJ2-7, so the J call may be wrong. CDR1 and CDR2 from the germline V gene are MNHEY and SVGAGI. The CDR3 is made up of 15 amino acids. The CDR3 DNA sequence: TGTGCCAGCAGTTACGGGACACCTCAAGCCCTCGAGCAGTACTTC. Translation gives CASSYGTPQALEQYF.

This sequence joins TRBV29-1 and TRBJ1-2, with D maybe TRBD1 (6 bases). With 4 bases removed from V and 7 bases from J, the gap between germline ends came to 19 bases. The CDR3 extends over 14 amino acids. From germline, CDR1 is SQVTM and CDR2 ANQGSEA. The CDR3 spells CSVARSGAQVGYTF. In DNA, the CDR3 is TGCAGCGTTGCACGGTCAGGGGCCCAGGTTGGCTACACCTTC.

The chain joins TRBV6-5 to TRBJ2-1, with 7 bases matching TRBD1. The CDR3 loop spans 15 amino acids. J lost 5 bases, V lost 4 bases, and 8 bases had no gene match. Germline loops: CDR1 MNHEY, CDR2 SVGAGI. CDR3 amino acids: CASSLQGRPHNEQFF. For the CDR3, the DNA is TGTGCCAGCAGTTTACAGGGGAGACCCCACAATGAGCAGTTCTTC.

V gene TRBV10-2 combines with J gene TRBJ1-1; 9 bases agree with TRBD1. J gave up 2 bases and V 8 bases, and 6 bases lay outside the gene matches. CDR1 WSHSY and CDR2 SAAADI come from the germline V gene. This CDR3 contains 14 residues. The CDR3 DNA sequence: TGCGCCAGCGATGGGACAGGGTTAAACACTGAAGCTTTCTTT. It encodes CASDGTGLNTEAFF.

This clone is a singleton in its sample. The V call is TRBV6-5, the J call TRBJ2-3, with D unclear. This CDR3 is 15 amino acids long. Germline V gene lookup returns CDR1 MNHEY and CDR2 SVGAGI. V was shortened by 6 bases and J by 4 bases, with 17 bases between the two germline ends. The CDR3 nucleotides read TGTGCCAGCAGGGAATTCACAGTTCTTTCAGATACGCAGTATTTT. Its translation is CASREFTVLSDTQYF.

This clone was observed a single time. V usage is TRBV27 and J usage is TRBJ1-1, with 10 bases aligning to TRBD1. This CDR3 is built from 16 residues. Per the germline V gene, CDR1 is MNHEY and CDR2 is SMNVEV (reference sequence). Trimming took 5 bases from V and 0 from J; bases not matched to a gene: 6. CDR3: CASSPRQGAVNTEAFF. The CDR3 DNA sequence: TGTGCCAGCAGTCCCCGACAGGGGGCAGTGAACACTGAAGCTTTCTTT.

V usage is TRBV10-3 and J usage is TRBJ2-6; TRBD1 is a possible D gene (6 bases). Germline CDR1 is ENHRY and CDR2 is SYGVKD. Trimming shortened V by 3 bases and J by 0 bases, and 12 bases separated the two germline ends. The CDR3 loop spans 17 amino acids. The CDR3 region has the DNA TGTGCCATCAGTGAAGGGACACTGAGCTCTGGGGCCAACGTCCTGACTTTC. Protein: CAISEGTLSSGANVLTF.

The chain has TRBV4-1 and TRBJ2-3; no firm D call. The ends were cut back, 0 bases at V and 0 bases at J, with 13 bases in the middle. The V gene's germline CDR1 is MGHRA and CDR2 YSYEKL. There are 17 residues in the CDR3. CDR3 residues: CASSQDPSPASTDTQYF. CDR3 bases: TGCGCCAGCAGCCAAGATCCAAGCCCTGCTAGCACAGATACGCAGTATTTT.

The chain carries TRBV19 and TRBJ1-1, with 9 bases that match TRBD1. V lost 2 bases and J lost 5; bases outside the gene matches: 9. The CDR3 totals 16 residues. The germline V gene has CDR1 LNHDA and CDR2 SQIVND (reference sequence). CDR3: CASSIRGTGRLTEAFF. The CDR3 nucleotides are TGTGCCAGTAGTATAAGGGGGACAGGGAGGTTAACTGAAGCTTTCTTT.

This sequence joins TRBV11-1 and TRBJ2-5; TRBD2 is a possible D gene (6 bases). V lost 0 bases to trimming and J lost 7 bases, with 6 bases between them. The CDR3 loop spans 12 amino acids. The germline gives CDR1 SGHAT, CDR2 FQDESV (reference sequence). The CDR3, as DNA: TGTGCCAGCAGCTTAGCGCGGGGGACCCAGTACTTC. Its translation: CASSLARGTQYF.

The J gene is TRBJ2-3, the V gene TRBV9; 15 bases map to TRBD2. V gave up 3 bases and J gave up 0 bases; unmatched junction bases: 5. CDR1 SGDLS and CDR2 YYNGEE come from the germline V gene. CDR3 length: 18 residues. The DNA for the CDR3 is TGTGCCAGCAGCGCCGGGACTAGCGGGGGGATAAGCACAGATACGCAGTATTTT. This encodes CASSAGTSGGISTDTQYF.

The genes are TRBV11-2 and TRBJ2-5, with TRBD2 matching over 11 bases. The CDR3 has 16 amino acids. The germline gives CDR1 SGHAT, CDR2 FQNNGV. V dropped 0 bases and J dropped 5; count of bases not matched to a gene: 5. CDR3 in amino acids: CASSLDLAGGGETQYF. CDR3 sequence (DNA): TGTGCCAGCAGCTTAGATCTAGCGGGAGGTGGTGAGACCCAGTACTTC.

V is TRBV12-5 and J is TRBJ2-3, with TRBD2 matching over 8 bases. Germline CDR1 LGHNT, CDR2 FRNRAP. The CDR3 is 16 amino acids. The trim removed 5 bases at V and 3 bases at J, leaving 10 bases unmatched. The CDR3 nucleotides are TGTGCTAGTGGTCAGACTAGCGTAGTTGTAACAGATACGCAGTATTTT. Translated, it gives CASGQTSVVVTDTQYF.

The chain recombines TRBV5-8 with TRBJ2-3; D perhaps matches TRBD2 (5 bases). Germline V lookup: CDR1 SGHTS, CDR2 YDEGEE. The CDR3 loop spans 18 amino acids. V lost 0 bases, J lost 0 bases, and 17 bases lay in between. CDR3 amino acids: CASSLASGSVPSTDTQYF. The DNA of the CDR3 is TGTGCCAGCAGCTTGGCAAGCGGTTCGGTCCCTAGCACAGATACGCAGTATTTT.

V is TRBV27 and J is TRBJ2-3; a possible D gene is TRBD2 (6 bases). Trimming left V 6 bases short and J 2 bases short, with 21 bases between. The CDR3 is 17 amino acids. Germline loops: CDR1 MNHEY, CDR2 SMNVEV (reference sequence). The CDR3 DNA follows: TGTGCCAGCAGCGGGGGTCGAGGGAGCAAGACCACAGATACGCAGTATTTT. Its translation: CASSGGRGSKTTDTQYF.

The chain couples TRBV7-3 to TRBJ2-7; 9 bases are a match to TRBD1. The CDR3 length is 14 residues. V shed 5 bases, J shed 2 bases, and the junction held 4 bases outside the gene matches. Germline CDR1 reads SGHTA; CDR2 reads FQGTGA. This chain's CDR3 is CASSPGQGTYEQYF. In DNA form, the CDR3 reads TGTGCCAGCAGCCCCGGACAGGGGACCTACGAGCAGTACTTC.

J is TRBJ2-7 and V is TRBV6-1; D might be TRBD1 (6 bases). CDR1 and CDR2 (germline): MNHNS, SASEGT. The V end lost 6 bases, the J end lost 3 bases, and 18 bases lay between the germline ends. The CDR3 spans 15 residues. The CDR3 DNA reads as TGTGCCAGCAGCGCCAAGACAGGAATCCTCTACGAGCAGTACTTC. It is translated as CASSAKTGILYEQYF.

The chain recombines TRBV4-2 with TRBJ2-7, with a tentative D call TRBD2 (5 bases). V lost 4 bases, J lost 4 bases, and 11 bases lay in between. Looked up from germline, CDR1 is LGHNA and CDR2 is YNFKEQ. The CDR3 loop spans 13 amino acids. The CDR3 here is CASSLIGVYEQYF. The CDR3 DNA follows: TGTGCCAGCAGCCTTATCGGGGTTTACGAGCAGTACTTC.

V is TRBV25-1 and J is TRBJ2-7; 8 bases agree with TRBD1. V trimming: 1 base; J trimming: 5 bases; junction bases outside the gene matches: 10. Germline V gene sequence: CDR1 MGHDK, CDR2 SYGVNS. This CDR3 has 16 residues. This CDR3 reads CASSEWGPGGVHEQYF. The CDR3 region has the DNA TGTGCCAGCAGTGAATGGGGTCCAGGGGGCGTCCACGAGCAGTACTTC.

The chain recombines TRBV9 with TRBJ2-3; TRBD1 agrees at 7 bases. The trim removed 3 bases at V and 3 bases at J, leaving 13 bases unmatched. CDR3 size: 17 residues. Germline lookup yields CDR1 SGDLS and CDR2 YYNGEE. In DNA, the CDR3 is TGTGCCAGCAGCGACACCTCGACAGGGCGCGGAACAGATACGCAGTATTTT. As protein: CASSDTSTGRGTDTQYF.

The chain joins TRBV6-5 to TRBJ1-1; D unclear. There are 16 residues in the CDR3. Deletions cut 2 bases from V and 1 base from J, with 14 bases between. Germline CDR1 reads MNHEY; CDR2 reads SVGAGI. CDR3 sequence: CASSYRTAGANTEAFF. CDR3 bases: TGTGCCAGCAGTTACCGTACGGCCGGAGCGAACACTGAAGCTTTCTTT.

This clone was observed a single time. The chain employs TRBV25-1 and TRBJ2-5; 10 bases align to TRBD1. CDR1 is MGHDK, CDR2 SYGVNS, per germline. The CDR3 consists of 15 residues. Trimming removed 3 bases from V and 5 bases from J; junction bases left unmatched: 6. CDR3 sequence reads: CASSEAGTGVETQYF. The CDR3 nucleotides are TGTGCCAGCAGTGAGGCCGGGACAGGGGTGGAGACCCAGTACTTC.

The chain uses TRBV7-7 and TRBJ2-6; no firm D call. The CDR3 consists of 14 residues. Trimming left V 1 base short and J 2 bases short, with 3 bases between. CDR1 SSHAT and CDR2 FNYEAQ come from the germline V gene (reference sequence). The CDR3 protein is CASSLGPGANVLTF. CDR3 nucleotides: TGTGCCAGCAGCTTAGGGCCTGGGGCCAACGTCCTGACTTTC. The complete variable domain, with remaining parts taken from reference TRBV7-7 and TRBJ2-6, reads GAGVSQSPRYKVTKRGQDVTLRCDPISSHATLYWYQQALGQGPEFLTYFNYEAQPDKSGLPSDRFSAERPEGSISTLTIQRTEQRDSAMYRCASSLGPGANVLTFGAGSRLTVL.

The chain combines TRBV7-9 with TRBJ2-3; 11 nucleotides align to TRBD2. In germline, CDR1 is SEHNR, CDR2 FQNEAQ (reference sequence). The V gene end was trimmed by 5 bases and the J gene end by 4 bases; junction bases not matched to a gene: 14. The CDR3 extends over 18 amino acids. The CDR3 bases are TGTGCCAGCAGCCCGTGGTTTAGCGGGAGGGCCCTCCCAGATACGCAGTATTTT. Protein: CASSPWFSGRALPDTQYF.

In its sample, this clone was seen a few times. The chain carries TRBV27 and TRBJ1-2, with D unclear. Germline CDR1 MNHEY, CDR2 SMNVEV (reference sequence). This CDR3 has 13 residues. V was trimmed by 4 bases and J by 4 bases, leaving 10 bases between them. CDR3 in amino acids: CASSSEGFYGYTF. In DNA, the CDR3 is TGTGCCAGCAGTTCGGAGGGCTTCTATGGCTACACCTTC.

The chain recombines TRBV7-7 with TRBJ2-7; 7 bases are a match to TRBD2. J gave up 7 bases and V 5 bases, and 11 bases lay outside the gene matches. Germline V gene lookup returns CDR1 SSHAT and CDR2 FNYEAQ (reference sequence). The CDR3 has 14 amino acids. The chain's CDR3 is CASSRWEGPREQYF. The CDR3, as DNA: TGTGCCAGCAGCCGTTGGGAGGGCCCGAGGGAGCAGTACTTC.

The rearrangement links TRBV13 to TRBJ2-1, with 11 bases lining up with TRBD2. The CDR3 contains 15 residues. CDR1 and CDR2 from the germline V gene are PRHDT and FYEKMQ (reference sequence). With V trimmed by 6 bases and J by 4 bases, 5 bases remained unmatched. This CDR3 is CASSGGLAVYNEQFF. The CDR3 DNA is TGTGCCAGCAGTGGGGGACTAGCGGTGTACAATGAGCAGTTCTTC.

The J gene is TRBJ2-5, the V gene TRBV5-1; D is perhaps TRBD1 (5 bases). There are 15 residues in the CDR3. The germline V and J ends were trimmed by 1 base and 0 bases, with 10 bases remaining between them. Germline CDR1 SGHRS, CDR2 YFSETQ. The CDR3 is CASSLSSRDQETQYF. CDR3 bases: TGCGCCAGCAGCTTGAGCAGCAGGGACCAAGAGACCCAGTACTTC.

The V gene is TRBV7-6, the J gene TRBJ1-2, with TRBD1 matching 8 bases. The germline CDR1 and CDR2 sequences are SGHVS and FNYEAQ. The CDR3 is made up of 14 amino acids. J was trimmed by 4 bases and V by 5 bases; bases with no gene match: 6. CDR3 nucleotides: TGTGCCAGCAGCCCGACAGGGGATCTCTATGGCTACACCTTC. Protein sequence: CASSPTGDLYGYTF.

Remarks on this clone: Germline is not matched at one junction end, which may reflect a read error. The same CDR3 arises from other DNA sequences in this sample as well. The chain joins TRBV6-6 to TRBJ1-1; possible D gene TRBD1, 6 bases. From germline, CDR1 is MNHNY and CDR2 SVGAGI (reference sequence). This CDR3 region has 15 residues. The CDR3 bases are TGCGCCAGCAGACTCAACGACAGGACGAACACTGAAGCTTTCTTT. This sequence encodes CASRLNDRTNTEAFF.